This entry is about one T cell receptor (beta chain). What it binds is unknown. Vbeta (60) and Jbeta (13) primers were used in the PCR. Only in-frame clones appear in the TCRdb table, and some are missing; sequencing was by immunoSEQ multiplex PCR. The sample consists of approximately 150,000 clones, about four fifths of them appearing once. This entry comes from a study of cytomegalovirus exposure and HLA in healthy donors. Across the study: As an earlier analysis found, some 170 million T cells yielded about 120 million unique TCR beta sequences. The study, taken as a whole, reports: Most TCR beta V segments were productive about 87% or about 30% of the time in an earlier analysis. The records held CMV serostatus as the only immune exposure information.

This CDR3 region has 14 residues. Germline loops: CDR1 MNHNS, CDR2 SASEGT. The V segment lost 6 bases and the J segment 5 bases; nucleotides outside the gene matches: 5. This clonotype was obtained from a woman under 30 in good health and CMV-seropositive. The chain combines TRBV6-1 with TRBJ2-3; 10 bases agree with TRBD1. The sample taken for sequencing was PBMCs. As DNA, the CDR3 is TGTGCCAGCAGCCCCGGGACAGGGGAAGATACGCAGTATTTT. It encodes CASSPGTGEDTQYF.